The T cell receptor (beta chain) under discussion was sequenced for a study of resident and recirculating memory T cells in vitiligo. Remarks on this clone: This sample also contains other DNA sequences that code for the same CDR3.

Generated by immunoSEQ multiplex PCR, the TCRdb table keeps only in-frame clones and is missing some. The sample lists tens of thousands of clones, just over 90% seen once, with more than 5% in the top ten. Input material: blood. This clonotype was obtained from a male donor with vitiligo.

CDR3 sequence: CASSLGQGQPQHF. The CDR3 DNA follows: TGTGCCAGCAGCTTAGGTCAGGGTCAGCCCCAGCATTTT. The chain recombines TRBV7-9 with TRBJ1-5; D possibly corresponds to TRBD1 (5 bases). There are 13 residues in the CDR3. V was shortened by 1 base and J by 6 bases, with 7 bases between the two germline ends. CDR1 and CDR2 from the germline V gene are SEHNR and FQNEAQ (reference sequence).